A selection of T cell receptor beta chains follows, all from one sample in a study of cytomegalovirus exposure and HLA in healthy donors. Sequencing was performed with immunoSEQ multiplex PCR; in TCRdb, only in-frame clones are kept and a portion is missing. The sample contains roughly 100,000 clones, around four fifths of which appear only once. Material for sequencing was PBMCs. The receptors stem from a woman aged 40-49 years in good health and CMV-seronegative. CDR3s include the opening cysteine and the closing phenylalanine or tryptophan. The D gene is left open where the match is weak. Some rows have no size entry. The others give once, few or many, or a class for an expanded clone.

abundance: -; j_gene: TRBJ2-2; d_gene: -; v_gene: TRBV19; CDR3aa: CASSVSAANTGELFF; CDR3nt: TGTGCCAGTAGTGTCTCCGCAGCGAACACCGGGGAGCTGTTTTTT
abundance: -; j_gene: TRBJ2-2; d_gene: -; v_gene: TRBV4-2; CDR3aa: CASSQDRTYNTGELFF; CDR3nt: TGTGCCAGCAGCCAAGATAGGACTTACAACACCGGGGAGCTGTTTTTT
abundance: -; j_gene: TRBJ2-7; d_gene: TRBD2; v_gene: TRBV27; CDR3aa: CASSPWASGVAERGYEQYF; CDR3nt: TGTGCCAGCAGTCCATGGGCTAGCGGGGTCGCCGAACGGGGCTACGAGCAGTACTTC
abundance: few; j_gene: TRBJ1-1; d_gene: TRBD1; v_gene: TRBV19; CDR3aa: CASRTGPNTEAFF; CDR3nt: TGTGCCAGTCGGACAGGGCCGAACACTGAAGCTTTCTTT
abundance: -; j_gene: TRBJ2-3; d_gene: TRBD1; v_gene: TRBV6-6; CDR3aa: CASTPPGTGGEDTQYF; CDR3nt: TGTGCCAGCACTCCCCCCGGGACAGGGGGAGAAGATACGCAGTATTTT
abundance: few; j_gene: TRBJ2-2; d_gene: TRBD2; v_gene: TRBV5-1; CDR3aa: CASSLSAGGSITGELFF; CDR3nt: TGCGCCAGCAGCTTGTCGGCGGGGGGATCGATAACCGGGGAGCTGTTTTTT
abundance: -; j_gene: TRBJ1-2; d_gene: -; v_gene: TRBV6-5; CDR3aa: CASSQQVNYGYTF; CDR3nt: TGTGCCAGCAGCCAACAAGTTAACTATGGCTACACCTTC
abundance: -; j_gene: TRBJ2-4; d_gene: TRBD2; v_gene: TRBV19; CDR3aa: CASGGARGAKNIQYF; CDR3nt: TGTGCCTCGGGAGGGGCCAGGGGAGCCAAAAACATTCAGTACTTC
abundance: once; j_gene: TRBJ1-1; d_gene: TRBD1; v_gene: TRBV11-1; CDR3aa: CASSPKTGTNTEAFF; CDR3nt: TGTGCCAGCAGCCCAAAGACAGGGACGAACACTGAAGCTTTCTTT
abundance: -; j_gene: TRBJ2-5; d_gene: -; v_gene: TRBV5-8; CDR3aa: CASSPNMTGEETQYF; CDR3nt: TGTGCCAGCAGCCCAAATATGACAGGCGAAGAGACCCAGTACTTC
abundance: -; j_gene: TRBJ2-1; d_gene: TRBD2; v_gene: TRBV5-1; CDR3aa: CASRKGLAENNEQFF; CDR3nt: TGCGCCAGCAGGAAAGGACTAGCGGAGAACAATGAGCAGTTCTTC
abundance: -; j_gene: TRBJ1-2; d_gene: TRBD1; v_gene: TRBV7-9; CDR3aa: CASSLDREAGYTF; CDR3nt: TGTGCCAGCAGCCTCGACAGGGAAGCTGGCTACACCTTC
abundance: -; j_gene: TRBJ2-5; d_gene: TRBD2; v_gene: TRBV27; CDR3aa: CASSWGTSGKETQYF; CDR3nt: TGTGCCAGCAGTTGGGGGACTAGCGGCAAAGAGACCCAGTACTTC
abundance: -; j_gene: TRBJ2-7; d_gene: -; v_gene: TRBV7-9; CDR3aa: CASSLSRDRAGYEQYF; CDR3nt: TGTGCCAGCAGCCTCAGCAGAGACAGGGCGGGGTACGAGCAGTACTTC
abundance: -; j_gene: TRBJ1-1; d_gene: -; v_gene: TRBV5-4; CDR3aa: CASSFGQPNTEAFF; CDR3nt: TGTGCCAGCAGCTTCGGACAGCCGAACACTGAAGCTTTCTTT
abundance: -; j_gene: TRBJ1-2; d_gene: TRBD1; v_gene: TRBV7-9; CDR3aa: CASSLIEGQLNIYGYTF; CDR3nt: TGTGCCAGCAGCTTAATTGAGGGACAGCTGAACATCTATGGCTACACCTTC
abundance: -; j_gene: TRBJ1-2; d_gene: TRBD1; v_gene: TRBV5-1; CDR3aa: CASSSLDRDGYTF; CDR3nt: TGCGCCAGCAGCTCTTTAGACAGGGATGGCTACACCTTC
abundance: -; j_gene: TRBJ1-1; d_gene: TRBD1; v_gene: TRBV19; CDR3aa: CASSMGQLITEAFF; CDR3nt: TGTGCCAGTAGTATGGGACAGCTCATCACTGAAGCTTTCTTT
abundance: -; j_gene: TRBJ2-3; d_gene: TRBD2; v_gene: TRBV6-6; CDR3aa: CASGTWGGTDTQYF; CDR3nt: TGTGCCAGCGGGACTTGGGGGGGGACAGATACGCAGTATTTT
abundance: -; j_gene: TRBJ1-2; d_gene: -; v_gene: TRBV9; CDR3aa: CASSAELYNYGYTF; CDR3nt: TGTGCCAGCAGCGCCGAGTTATATAACTATGGCTACACCTTC
abundance: -; j_gene: TRBJ2-1; d_gene: TRBD2; v_gene: TRBV9; CDR3aa: CASSEIRTSGGYNEQFF; CDR3nt: TGTGCCAGCAGCGAGATAAGGACTAGCGGGGGCTACAATGAGCAGTTCTTC
abundance: -; j_gene: TRBJ2-3; d_gene: TRBD1; v_gene: TRBV4-2; CDR3aa: CASSQDRGTGGGDTQYF; CDR3nt: TGTGCCAGCAGCCAAGATAGGGGGACAGGGGGTGGAGATACGCAGTATTTT
abundance: few; j_gene: TRBJ1-6; d_gene: -; v_gene: TRBV7-9; CDR3aa: CASKHYPDGNNSPLHF; CDR3nt: TGTGCCAGCAAACATTATCCGGACGGGAATAATTCACCCCTCCACTTT
abundance: -; j_gene: TRBJ2-3; d_gene: -; v_gene: TRBV7-9; CDR3aa: CASSFRGTSTDTQYF; CDR3nt: TGTGCCAGCAGCTTTCGGGGAACTAGCACAGATACGCAGTATTTT
abundance: -; j_gene: TRBJ1-4; d_gene: -; v_gene: TRBV7-9; CDR3aa: CASCYVAENEKLFF; CDR3nt: TGTGCCAGCTGCTATGTAGCCGAGAATGAAAAACTGTTTTTT
abundance: -; j_gene: TRBJ1-2; d_gene: -; v_gene: TRBV7-9; CDR3aa: CASSLPDGRGIAGYTF; CDR3nt: TGTGCCAGCAGCTTACCAGACGGAAGGGGTATCGCTGGCTACACCTTC
abundance: -; j_gene: TRBJ2-7; d_gene: -; v_gene: TRBV5-6; CDR3aa: CASNYAGNYEQYF; CDR3nt: TGTGCCAGCAACTATGCGGGGAACTACGAGCAGTACTTC
abundance: -; j_gene: TRBJ1-6; d_gene: -; v_gene: TRBV18; CDR3aa: CASSPQDRDSPLHF; CDR3nt: TGTGCCAGCTCACCACAGGATCGGGATTCACCCCTCCACTTT
abundance: -; j_gene: TRBJ2-2; d_gene: -; v_gene: TRBV30; CDR3aa: CAWGLYTGELFF; CDR3nt: TGTGCCTGGGGCCTGTACACCGGGGAGCTGTTTTTT
abundance: -; j_gene: TRBJ1-4; d_gene: TRBD1; v_gene: TRBV7-9; CDR3aa: CASSLKQGLNEKLFF; CDR3nt: TGTGCCAGCAGCTTAAAACAGGGGTTGAATGAAAAACTGTTTTTT
abundance: -; j_gene: TRBJ1-2; d_gene: TRBD1; v_gene: TRBV10-3; CDR3aa: CATGKGQGSPYGYTF; CDR3nt: TGTGCCACCGGGAAGGGACAGGGGAGCCCCTATGGCTACACCTTC
abundance: -; j_gene: TRBJ1-1; d_gene: -; v_gene: TRBV29-1; CDR3aa: CSALQGPTEAFF; CDR3nt: TGCAGCGCGCTGCAGGGTCCCACTGAAGCTTTCTTT
abundance: -; j_gene: TRBJ1-3; d_gene: -; v_gene: TRBV10-1; CDR3aa: CASRLQGNLALKSGNTVYF; CDR3nt: TGCGCCAGCAGGCTCCAGGGGAATCTAGCACTTAAGTCTGGAAACACCGTATATTTT
abundance: -; j_gene: TRBJ1-3; d_gene: TRBD1; v_gene: TRBV18; CDR3aa: CASSPLKPGQTSGNTIYF; CDR3nt: TGTGCCAGCTCACCTCTCAAACCGGGACAGACCTCTGGAAACACCATATATTTT
abundance: -; j_gene: TRBJ2-5; d_gene: TRBD2; v_gene: TRBV7-3; CDR3aa: CASSSQPRTSGAPDYF; CDR3nt: TGTGCCAGCAGCTCCCAGCCCCGGACTAGCGGGGCACCTGACTACTTC
abundance: once; j_gene: TRBJ1-3; d_gene: -; v_gene: TRBV4-1; CDR3aa: CASSQVPGTYSGNTIYF; CDR3nt: TGCGCCAGCAGCCAAGTTCCAGGCACTTACTCTGGAAACACCATATATTTT
abundance: -; j_gene: TRBJ2-2; d_gene: -; v_gene: TRBV29-1; CDR3aa: CSVERGANTGELFF; CDR3nt: TGCAGCGTTGAGCGTGGAGCGAACACCGGGGAGCTGTTTTTT
abundance: once; j_gene: TRBJ1-6; d_gene: TRBD1; v_gene: TRBV6-5; CDR3aa: CASSYSTRGSPLHF; CDR3nt: TGTGCCAGCAGTTACTCGACCAGGGGGTCACCCCTCCACTTT
abundance: -; j_gene: TRBJ1-5; d_gene: -; v_gene: TRBV7-2; CDR3aa: CASSFPLQPQHF; CDR3nt: TGTGCCAGCAGCTTTCCCCTTCAGCCCCAGCATTTT
abundance: -; j_gene: TRBJ2-7; d_gene: -; v_gene: TRBV19; CDR3aa: CASSIGNNEQYF; CDR3nt: TGTGCCAGTAGTATCGGGAACAACGAGCAGTACTTC
abundance: -; j_gene: TRBJ1-4; d_gene: TRBD1; v_gene: TRBV7-2; CDR3aa: CASSRQGLYEKLFF; CDR3nt: TGTGCCAGCAGCCGACAGGGACTCTATGAAAAACTGTTTTTT
abundance: -; j_gene: TRBJ2-3; d_gene: -; v_gene: TRBV5-1; CDR3aa: CASSLNWGVNTDTQYF; CDR3nt: TGCGCCAGCAGCTTGAATTGGGGGGTGAACACAGATACGCAGTATTTT
abundance: -; j_gene: TRBJ2-7; d_gene: TRBD2; v_gene: TRBV10-1; CDR3aa: CASSRGGEDEQYF; CDR3nt: TGCGCCAGCAGCCGGGGAGGGGAAGACGAGCAGTACTTC
abundance: many; j_gene: TRBJ1-1; d_gene: TRBD1; v_gene: TRBV7-7; CDR3aa: CASSLGTGTEAFF; CDR3nt: TGTGCCAGCAGCCTTGGGACAGGCACTGAAGCTTTCTTT
abundance: -; j_gene: TRBJ2-2; d_gene: TRBD1; v_gene: TRBV29-1; CDR3aa: CSATGTASILTGELFF; CDR3nt: TGCAGCGCAACGGGGACAGCGTCCATCCTCACCGGGGAGCTGTTTTTT
abundance: -; j_gene: TRBJ1-1; d_gene: -; v_gene: TRBV25-1; CDR3aa: CASSDAVRNTEAFF; CDR3nt: TGTGCCAGCAGTGATGCGGTCCGGAACACTGAAGCTTTCTTT
abundance: -; j_gene: TRBJ1-2; d_gene: TRBD1; v_gene: TRBV15; CDR3aa: CATSRDRAVDGYTF; CDR3nt: TGTGCCACCAGCAGGGACAGGGCGGTGGATGGCTACACCTTC
abundance: -; j_gene: TRBJ1-1; d_gene: -; v_gene: TRBV5-8; CDR3aa: CASSPHRLLNTEAFF; CDR3nt: TGTGCCAGCAGCCCACATCGACTCTTGAACACTGAAGCTTTCTTT
abundance: -; j_gene: TRBJ2-7; d_gene: -; v_gene: TRBV13; CDR3aa: CASSLISSYEQYF; CDR3nt: TGTGCCAGCAGCTTAATATCCTCCTACGAGCAGTACTTC
abundance: -; j_gene: TRBJ2-1; d_gene: TRBD2; v_gene: TRBV7-9; CDR3aa: CASVLAGGICPFF; CDR3nt: TGTGCCAGCGTCCTAGCGGGGGGGATTTGCCCGTTCTTC
abundance: -; j_gene: TRBJ2-7; d_gene: -; v_gene: TRBV5-1; CDR3aa: CASSRQGSYEQYF; CDR3nt: TGCGCCAGCAGCCGCCAGGGCTCCTACGAGCAGTACTTC
abundance: -; j_gene: TRBJ1-1; d_gene: -; v_gene: TRBV5-6; CDR3aa: CASSFLARLNTEAFF; CDR3nt: TGTGCCAGCAGCTTTTTGGCCAGATTGAACACTGAAGCTTTCTTT
abundance: -; j_gene: TRBJ1-5; d_gene: -; v_gene: TRBV30; CDR3aa: CAWSVSQNQPQHF; CDR3nt: TGTGCCTGGAGTGTCTCCCAGAATCAGCCCCAGCATTTT
abundance: few; j_gene: TRBJ2-1; d_gene: TRBD2; v_gene: TRBV4-3; CDR3aa: CASSQEVGTSGETPYNEQFF; CDR3nt: TGCGCCAGCAGCCAAGAGGTGGGTACTAGCGGGGAAACCCCTTACAATGAGCAGTTCTTC